Presented here are 6 T cell receptor beta chains from one specimen sequenced in a study of blood T cell repertoires in COVID-19. Profiled with immunoSEQ multiplex PCR; TCRdb holds only in-frame clones, not every one. The sample shows 30,000 to 40,000 clones, 85% of them seen only once. Sequencing was performed on peripheral blood. The receptors originated from a man in his 60s with active or convalescent COVID-19.

This clone has only one observation. The rearrangement joins TRBV12-3 or TRBV12-4 to TRBJ1-3, with 7 positions matching TRBD1. V shed 3 bases and J 5 bases; nucleotides not matched to a gene: 1. This CDR3 has 13 residues. Written as DNA, the CDR3 is TGTGCCAGCAGTTTGGGACAGAGAAACACCATATATTTT. It codes for CASSLGQRNTIYF.

The V and J genes are TRBV6-5 and TRBJ2-1; D is unclear. The V and J ends lost 5 bases and 12 bases respectively, with 14 bases between them. CDR3 length: 12 residues. The V gene's germline CDR1 is MNHEY and CDR2 SVGAGI. The CDR3 DNA is TGTGCCAGCAGTAACGAGCCCACTGGGCAGTTCTTC. This sequence encodes CASSNEPTGQFF.

The chain carries TRBV15 and TRBJ2-2; 11 positions agree with TRBD1. V shed 7 bases, J shed 6 bases, and the junction held 4 bases outside the gene matches. The CDR3 is 14 amino acids. The germline CDR1 and CDR2 sequences are LNHNV and YYDKDF (reference sequence). The CDR3: CATTGTGGSGELFF. The CDR3 nucleotides read TGTGCCACCACCGGGACAGGGGGATCCGGGGAGCTGTTTTTT.

This sequence joins TRBV4-1 and TRBJ1-5; the D is unclear. The germline gives CDR1 MGHRA, CDR2 YSYEKL. V lost 1 base and J lost 7, with 8 bases in between. The CDR3 is made up of 13 amino acids. The CDR3 bases are TGCGCCAGCAGCCAAGTAACGGGACAGCCCCAGCATTTT. Protein: CASSQVTGQPQHF.

The gene calls are TRBV6-4 and TRBJ1-1; 9 bases match TRBD1. V lost 5 bases, J lost 5 bases, and 6 bases stayed unmatched. The CDR3 extends over 14 amino acids. Germline CDR1 reads MRHNA; CDR2 reads SNTAGT. CDR3 in amino acids: CASSRTGEATEAFF. The CDR3 nucleotides read TGTGCCAGCAGTCGGACAGGGGAGGCTACTGAAGCTTTCTTT.

The V and J genes are TRBV6-4 and TRBJ2-3; 8 positions agree with TRBD1. The ends lost 5 bases at V and 4 bases at J; junction bases unmatched: 8. Germline CDR1 and CDR2: MRHNA and SNTAGT. This CDR3 comprises 15 residues. The CDR3 DNA sequence: TGTGCCAGCAGTTCGGGACAGGTCGGTGCAGATACGCAGTATTTT. The encoded protein is CASSSGQVGADTQYF.